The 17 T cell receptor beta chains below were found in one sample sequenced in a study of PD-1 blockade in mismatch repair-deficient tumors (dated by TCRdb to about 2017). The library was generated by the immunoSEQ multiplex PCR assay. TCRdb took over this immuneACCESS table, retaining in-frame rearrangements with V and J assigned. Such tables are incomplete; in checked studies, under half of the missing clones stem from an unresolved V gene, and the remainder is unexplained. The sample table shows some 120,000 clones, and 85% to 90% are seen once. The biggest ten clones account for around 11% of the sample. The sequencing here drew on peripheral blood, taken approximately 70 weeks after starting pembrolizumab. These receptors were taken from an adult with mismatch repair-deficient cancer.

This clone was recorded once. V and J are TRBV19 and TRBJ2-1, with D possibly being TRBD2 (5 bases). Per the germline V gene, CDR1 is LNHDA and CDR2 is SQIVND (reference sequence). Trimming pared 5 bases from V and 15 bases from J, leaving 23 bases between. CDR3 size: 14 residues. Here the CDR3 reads CASSRLASHIDLFF. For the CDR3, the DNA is TGTGCCAGTAGTCGGTTAGCTAGCCATATTGACTTGTTCTTC.

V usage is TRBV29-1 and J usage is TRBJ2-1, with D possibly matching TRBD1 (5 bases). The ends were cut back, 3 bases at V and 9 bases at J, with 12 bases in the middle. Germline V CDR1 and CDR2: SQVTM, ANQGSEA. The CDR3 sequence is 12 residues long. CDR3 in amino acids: CSVDGLGVEQFF. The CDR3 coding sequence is TGCAGCGTTGATGGGCTAGGGGTTGAGCAGTTCTTC.

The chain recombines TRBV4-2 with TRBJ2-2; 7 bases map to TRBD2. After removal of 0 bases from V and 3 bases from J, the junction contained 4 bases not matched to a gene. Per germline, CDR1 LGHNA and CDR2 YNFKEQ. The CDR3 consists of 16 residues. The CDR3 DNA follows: TGTGCCAGCAGCCAAGATTCGCTAGCGGACACCGGGGAGCTGTTTTTT. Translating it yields CASSQDSLADTGELFF.

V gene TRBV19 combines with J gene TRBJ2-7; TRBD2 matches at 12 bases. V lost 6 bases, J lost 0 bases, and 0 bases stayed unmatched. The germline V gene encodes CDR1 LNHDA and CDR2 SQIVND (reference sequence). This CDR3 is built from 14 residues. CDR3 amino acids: CASRTSGSSYEQYF. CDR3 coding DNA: TGTGCCAGTAGGACTAGCGGGAGCTCCTACGAGCAGTACTTC.

The CDR3 reads CASSLQGQLITDTQYF. The CDR3 DNA reads TGTGCCAGCAGCTTGCAGGGACAGCTAATCACAGATACGCAGTATTTT. The rearrangement uses TRBV5-6 and TRBJ2-3, with 7 bases that match TRBD1. Trimming at V came to 1 base and at J to 2 bases, leaving 7 bases not matched to a gene. CDR3 length: 16 amino acids. Looked up from germline, CDR1 is SGHDT and CDR2 is YYEEEE.

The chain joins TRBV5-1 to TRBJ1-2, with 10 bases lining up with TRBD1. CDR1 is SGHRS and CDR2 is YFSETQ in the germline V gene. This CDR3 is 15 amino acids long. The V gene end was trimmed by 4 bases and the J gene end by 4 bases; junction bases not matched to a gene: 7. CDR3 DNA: TGCGCCAGCAGCGTTTCCGGGACAGGGGCCTATGGCTACACCTTC. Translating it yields CASSVSGTGAYGYTF. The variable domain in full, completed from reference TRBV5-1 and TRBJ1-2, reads KAGVTQTPRYLIKTRGQQVTLSCSPISGHRSVSWYQQTPGQGLQFLFEYFSETQRNKGNFPGRFSGRQFSNSRSEMNVSTLELGDSALYLCASSVSGTGAYGYTFGSGTRLTVV.

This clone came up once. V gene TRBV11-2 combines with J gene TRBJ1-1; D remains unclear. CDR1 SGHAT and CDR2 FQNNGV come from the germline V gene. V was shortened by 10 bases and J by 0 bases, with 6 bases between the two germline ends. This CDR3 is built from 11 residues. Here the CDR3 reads CATRLNTEAFF. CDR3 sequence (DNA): TGTGCCACCCGGTTGAACACTGAAGCTTTCTTT.

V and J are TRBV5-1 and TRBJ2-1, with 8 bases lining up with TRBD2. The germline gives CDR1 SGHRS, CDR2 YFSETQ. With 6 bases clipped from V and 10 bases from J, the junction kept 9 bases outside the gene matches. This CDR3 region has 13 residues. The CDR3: CASTSAGVKEQFF. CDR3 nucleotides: TGCGCCAGCACGTCAGCGGGAGTAAAGGAGCAGTTCTTC. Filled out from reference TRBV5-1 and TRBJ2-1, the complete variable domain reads KAGVTQTPRYLIKTRGQQVTLSCSPISGHRSVSWYQQTPGQGLQFLFEYFSETQRNKGNFPGRFSGRQFSNSRSEMNVSTLELGDSALYLCASTSAGVKEQFFGPGTRLTVL.

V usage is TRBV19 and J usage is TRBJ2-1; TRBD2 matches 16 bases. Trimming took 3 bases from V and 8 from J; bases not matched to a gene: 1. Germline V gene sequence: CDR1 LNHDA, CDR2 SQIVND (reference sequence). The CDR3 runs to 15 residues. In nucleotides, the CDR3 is TGTGCCAGTAGTATCGGGACTAGCGGGAGGGATGAGCAGTTCTTC. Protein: CASSIGTSGRDEQFF. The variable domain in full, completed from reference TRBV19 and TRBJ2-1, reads DGGITQSPKYLFRKEGQNVTLSCEQNLNHDAMYWYRQDPGQGLRLIYYSQIVNDFQKGDIAEGYSVSREKKESFPLTVTSAQKNPTAFYLCASSIGTSGRDEQFFGPGTRLTVL.

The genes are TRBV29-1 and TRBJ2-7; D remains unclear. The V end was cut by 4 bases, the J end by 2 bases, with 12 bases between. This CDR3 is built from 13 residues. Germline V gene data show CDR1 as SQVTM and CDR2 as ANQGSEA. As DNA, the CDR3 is TGCAGCGTTGTGGGCACCCCCCCCTACGAGCAGTACTTC. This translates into CSVVGTPPYEQYF.

The CDR3 reads CASSHRTRAGANVLTF. The DNA for the CDR3 is TGTGCCAGCAGCCACCGAACTAGGGCTGGGGCCAACGTCCTGACTTTC. The chain has TRBV11-1 and TRBJ2-6; tentatively, D is TRBD2 (5 bases). Trimming took 5 bases from V and 2 from J, leaving 13 bases between them. Germline CDR1 SGHAT, CDR2 FQDESV (reference sequence). This CDR3 contains 16 residues.

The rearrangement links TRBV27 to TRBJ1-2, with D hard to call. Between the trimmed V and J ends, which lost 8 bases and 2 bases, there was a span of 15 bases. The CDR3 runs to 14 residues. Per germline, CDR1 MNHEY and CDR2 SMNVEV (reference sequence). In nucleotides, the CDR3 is TGTGCCAGCGGCCCCCGTGGAGGCAACTATGGCTACACCTTC. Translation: CASGPRGGNYGYTF.

CDR3 coding DNA: TGTGCCAGCAGCTTAGAAGGAAATGAGCAGTTCTTC. Translated: CASSLEGNEQFF. This chain links TRBV7-9 with TRBJ2-1; D is unresolved. CDR3 length: 12 residues. V was shortened by 1 base and J by 7 bases, with 5 bases between the two germline ends. Looked up from germline, CDR1 is SEHNR and CDR2 is FQNEAQ (reference sequence).

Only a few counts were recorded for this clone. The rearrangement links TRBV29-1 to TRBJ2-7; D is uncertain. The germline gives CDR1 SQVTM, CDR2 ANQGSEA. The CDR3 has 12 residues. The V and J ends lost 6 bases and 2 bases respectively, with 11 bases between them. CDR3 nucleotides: TGCAGCGTCATCTTTGGGCCCTACGAGCAGTACTTC. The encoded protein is CSVIFGPYEQYF.

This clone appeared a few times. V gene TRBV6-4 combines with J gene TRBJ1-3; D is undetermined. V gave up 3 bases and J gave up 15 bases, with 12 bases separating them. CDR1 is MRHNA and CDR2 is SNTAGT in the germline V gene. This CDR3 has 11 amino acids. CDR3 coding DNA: TGTGCCAGCAGTGAGGTCCGGGTGAGATATTTT. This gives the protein CASSEVRVRYF.

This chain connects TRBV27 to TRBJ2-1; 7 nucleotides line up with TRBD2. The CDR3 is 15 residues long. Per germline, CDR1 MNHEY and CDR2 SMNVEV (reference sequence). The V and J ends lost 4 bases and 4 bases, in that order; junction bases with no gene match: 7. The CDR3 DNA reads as TGTGCCAGCAGTTCGGTTGCGGGAGTATACAATGAGCAGTTCTTC. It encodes CASSSVAGVYNEQFF.

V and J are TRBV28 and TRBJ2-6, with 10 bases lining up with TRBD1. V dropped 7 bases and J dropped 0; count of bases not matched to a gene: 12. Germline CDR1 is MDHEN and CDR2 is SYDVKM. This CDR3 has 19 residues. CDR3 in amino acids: CASTKGQGLDYSGANVLTF. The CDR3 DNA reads TGTGCCAGCACCAAGGGACAGGGGTTAGACTACTCTGGGGCCAACGTCCTGACTTTC.